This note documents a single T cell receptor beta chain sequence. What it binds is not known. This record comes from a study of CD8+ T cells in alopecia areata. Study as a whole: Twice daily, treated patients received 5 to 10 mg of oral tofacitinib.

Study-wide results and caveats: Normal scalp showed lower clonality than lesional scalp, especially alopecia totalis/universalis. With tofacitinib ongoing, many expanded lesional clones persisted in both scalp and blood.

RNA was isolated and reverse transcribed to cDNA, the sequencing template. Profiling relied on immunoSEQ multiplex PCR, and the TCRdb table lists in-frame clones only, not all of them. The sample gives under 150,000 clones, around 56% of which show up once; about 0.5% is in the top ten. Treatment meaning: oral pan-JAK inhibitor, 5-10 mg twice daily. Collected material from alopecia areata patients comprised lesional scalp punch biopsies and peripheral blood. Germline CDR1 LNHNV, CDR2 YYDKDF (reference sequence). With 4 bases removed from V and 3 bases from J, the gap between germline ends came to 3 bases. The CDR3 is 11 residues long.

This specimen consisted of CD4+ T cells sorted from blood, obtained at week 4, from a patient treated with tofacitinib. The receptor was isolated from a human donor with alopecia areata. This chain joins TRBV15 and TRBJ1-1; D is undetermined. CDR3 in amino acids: CATSTYTEAFF. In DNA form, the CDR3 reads TGTGCCACCAGCACATACACTGAAGCTTTCTTT.